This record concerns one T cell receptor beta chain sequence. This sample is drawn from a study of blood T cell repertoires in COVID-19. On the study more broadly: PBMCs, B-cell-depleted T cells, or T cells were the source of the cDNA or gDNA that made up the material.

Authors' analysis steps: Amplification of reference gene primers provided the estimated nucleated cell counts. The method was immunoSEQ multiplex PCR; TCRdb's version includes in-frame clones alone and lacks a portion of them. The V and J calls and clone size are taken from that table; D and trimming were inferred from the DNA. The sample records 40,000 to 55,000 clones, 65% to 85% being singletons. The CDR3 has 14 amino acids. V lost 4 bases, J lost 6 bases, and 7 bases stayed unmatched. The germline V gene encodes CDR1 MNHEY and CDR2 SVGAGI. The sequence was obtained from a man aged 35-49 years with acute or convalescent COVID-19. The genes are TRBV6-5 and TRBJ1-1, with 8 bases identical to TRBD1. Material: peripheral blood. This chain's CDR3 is CASSFGQGLAEAFF. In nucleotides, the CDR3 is TGTGCCAGCAGTTTCGGACAGGGTTTGGCTGAAGCTTTCTTT.